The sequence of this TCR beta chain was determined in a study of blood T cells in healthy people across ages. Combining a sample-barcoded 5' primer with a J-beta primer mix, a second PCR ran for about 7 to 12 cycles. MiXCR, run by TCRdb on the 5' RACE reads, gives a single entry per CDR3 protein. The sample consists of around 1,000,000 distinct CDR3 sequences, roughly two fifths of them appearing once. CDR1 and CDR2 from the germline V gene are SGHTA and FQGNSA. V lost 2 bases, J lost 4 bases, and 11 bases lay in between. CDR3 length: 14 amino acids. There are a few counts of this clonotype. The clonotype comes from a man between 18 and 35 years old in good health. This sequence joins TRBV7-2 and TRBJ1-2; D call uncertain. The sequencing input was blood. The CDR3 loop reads CASSLSPPGYGYTF. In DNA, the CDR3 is TGTGCCAGCAGCTTATCTCCTCCGGGCTATGGCTACACCTTC.